This T cell receptor (beta chain) was profiled in a study of cytomegalovirus exposure and HLA in healthy donors. This clone was detected a few times. This PCR relied on a set of 60 Vbeta primers and 13 Jbeta primers. Sequencing used immunoSEQ multiplex PCR; TCRdb keeps in-frame clones, though not all of them. Of approximately 97,000 clones listed, around four fifths are singletons. Germline V gene data show CDR1 as SNHLY and CDR2 as FYNNEI. The length of the CDR3 is 16 residues. V was shortened by 3 bases and J by 1 base, with 10 bases between the two germline ends. The chain employs TRBV2 and TRBJ2-6; weak D call: TRBD2 (5 bases). This receptor was identified in a woman between 40 and 55 years old in good health and CMV-seropositive. Sequenced: PBMCs. CDR3 sequence: CASSDEGTSGANVLTF. CDR3 nucleotides: TGTGCCAGCAGTGACGAGGGAACGTCTGGGGCCAACGTCCTGACTTTC.